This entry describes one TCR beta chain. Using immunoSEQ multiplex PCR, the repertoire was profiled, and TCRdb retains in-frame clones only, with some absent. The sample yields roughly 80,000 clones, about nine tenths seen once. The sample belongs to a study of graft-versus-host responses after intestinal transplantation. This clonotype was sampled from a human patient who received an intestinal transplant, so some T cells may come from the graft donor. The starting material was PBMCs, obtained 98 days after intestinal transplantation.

This CDR3 is CAISDGQGNEQYF. CDR3 sequence (DNA): TGTGCCATCAGTGACGGACAGGGAAACGAGCAGTACTTC. The chain carries TRBV10-3 and TRBJ2-7; the match to TRBD1 covers 8 bases. CDR1 is ENHRY and CDR2 is SYGVKD in the germline V gene. The CDR3 extends over 13 amino acids. After removal of 3 bases from V and 5 bases from J, the junction contained 3 bases not matched to a gene.